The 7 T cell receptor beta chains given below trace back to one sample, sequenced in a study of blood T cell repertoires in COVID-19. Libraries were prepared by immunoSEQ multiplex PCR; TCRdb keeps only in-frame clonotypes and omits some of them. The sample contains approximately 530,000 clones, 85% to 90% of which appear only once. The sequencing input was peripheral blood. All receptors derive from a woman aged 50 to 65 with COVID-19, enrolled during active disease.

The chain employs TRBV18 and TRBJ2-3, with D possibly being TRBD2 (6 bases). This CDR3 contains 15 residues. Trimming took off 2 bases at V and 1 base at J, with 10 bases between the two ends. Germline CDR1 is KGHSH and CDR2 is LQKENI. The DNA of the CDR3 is TGTGCCAGCTCACCAGTTACGGGGGGCACAGATACGCAGTATTTT. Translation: CASSPVTGGTDTQYF.

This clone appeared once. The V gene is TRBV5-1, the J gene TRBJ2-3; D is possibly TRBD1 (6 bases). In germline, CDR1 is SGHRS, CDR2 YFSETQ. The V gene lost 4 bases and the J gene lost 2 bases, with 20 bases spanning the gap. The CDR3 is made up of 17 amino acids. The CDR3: CASSPHGGGGITDTQYF. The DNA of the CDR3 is TGCGCCAGCAGCCCCCATGGGGGTGGGGGCATCACAGATACGCAGTATTTT.

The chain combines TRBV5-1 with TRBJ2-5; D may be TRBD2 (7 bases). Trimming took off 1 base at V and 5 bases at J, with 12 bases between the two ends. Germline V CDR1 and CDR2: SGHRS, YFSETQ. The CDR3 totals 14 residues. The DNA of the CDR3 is TGCGCCAGCAGCTTGAGGGGGAGGGATGAGACCCAGTACTTC. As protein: CASSLRGRDETQYF.

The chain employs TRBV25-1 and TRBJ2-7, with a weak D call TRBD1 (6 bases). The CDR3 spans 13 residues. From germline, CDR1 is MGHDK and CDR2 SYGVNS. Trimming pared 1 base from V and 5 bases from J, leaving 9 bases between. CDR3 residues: CASSEWGQHEQYF. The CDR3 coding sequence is TGTGCCAGCAGTGAATGGGGGCAGCACGAGCAGTACTTC.

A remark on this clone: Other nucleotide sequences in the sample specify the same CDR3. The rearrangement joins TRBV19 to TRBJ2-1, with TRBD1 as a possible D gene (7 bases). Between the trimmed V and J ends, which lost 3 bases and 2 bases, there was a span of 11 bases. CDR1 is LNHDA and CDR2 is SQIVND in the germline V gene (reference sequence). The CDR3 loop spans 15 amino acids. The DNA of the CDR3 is TGTGCCAGTAGTATCGGAGGGGGCACCTACAATGAGCAGTTCTTC. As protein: CASSIGGGTYNEQFF.

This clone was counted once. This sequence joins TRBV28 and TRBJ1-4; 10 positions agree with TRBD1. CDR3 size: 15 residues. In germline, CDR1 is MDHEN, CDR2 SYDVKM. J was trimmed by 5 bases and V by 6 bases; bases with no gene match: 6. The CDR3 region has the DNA TGTGCCAGCAGACCCGGGGGACAGGGGAATGAAAAACTGTTTTTT. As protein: CASRPGGQGNEKLFF.

The CDR3 bases are TGTGCCAGCAGCCAAGAGGACCTAACAGGGTCCCGCGAGCAGTACTTC. Its protein product is CASSQEDLTGSREQYF. The chain is built from TRBV4-2 and TRBJ2-7, with a tentative D call TRBD1 (6 bases). In germline, CDR1 is LGHNA, CDR2 YNFKEQ. The length of the CDR3 is 16 residues. Trimming cost V 0 bases and J 6 bases, with 18 bases left between them.